One sample yielded the 16 T cell receptor beta chains listed below, sequenced in a study of low-dose radiotherapy and immunotherapy resistance in tumors (dated by TCRdb to 2022 to 2024). This sample was sequenced with an Illumina HiSeq 2500. To make first-strand cDNA, Superscript III was used along with a set of TRAV- and TRBV-specific primers so that both the TCRalpha and TCRbeta chains were covered. A roughly 21-cycle PCR with Phusion amplified the TCRs, pairing a constant-region primer with the adapter that was attached to the V primers. Using fastp at Q25 and MiXCR, TCRdb reprocessed the public reads and kept productive beta chains. Each CDR3 protein appears once, grouped with its most common genes and DNA. Present in this sample are more than 45,000 distinct CDR3 sequences, approximately 25% of which were seen just once. Around 5% of the sample belongs to the ten largest clones. What the time point label conveys for this sample: before trial treatment.

Sequences were derived from PBMCs, sampled before treatment. The receptors derive from a male donor with prostate cancer.

The genes are TRBV5-8 and TRBJ2-1, with D perhaps TRBD2 (6 bases). Trimming shortened V by 2 bases and J by 12 bases, and 21 bases separated the two germline ends. CDR3 length: 15 residues. Germline CDR1 reads SGHTS; CDR2 reads YDEGEE. CDR3 loop: CASSLSSTGEASQFF. DNA for the CDR3: TGTGCCAGCAGCTTAAGTTCTACGGGAGAGGCGTCGCAGTTCTTC.

This clonotype was counted ten times or more. The V call is TRBV3-1, the J call TRBJ2-5; D gene unclear. CDR3 size: 12 residues. V was shortened by 0 bases and J by 6 bases, with 5 bases between the two germline ends. Germline-derived CDR1 and CDR2 are LGHDT and YNNKEL (reference sequence). The CDR3 DNA is TGTGCCAGCAGCCAAGATGAAAAGACCCAGTACTTC. The encoded protein is CASSQDEKTQYF.

The chain links TRBV10-3 to TRBJ1-1, with D unclear. The CDR3 runs 18 residues. The germline V gene has CDR1 ENHRY and CDR2 SYGVKD. Between the trimmed V and J ends, which lost 8 bases and 1 base, there was a span of 26 bases. The CDR3 nucleotides read TGTGCCATCCGTCCGTCGAATGGCGGTGTTCAAAGGAACACTGAAGCTTTCTTT. Translation: CAIRPSNGGVQRNTEAFF.

This clonotype was seen more than once but under ten times. The chain is built from TRBV10-2 and TRBJ2-2; D gene ambiguous. Trimming removed 6 bases at V and 0 bases at J, with 8 bases between. The V gene's germline CDR1 is WSHSY and CDR2 SAAADI. This CDR3 has 14 amino acids. CDR3 nucleotides: TGCGCCAGCAGCCAGTTTTCGAACACCGGGGAGCTGTTTTTT. Translated: CASSQFSNTGELFF.

Remarks on this clonotype: At one boundary the junction diverges from the germline segment, which might be a read error. The chain carries TRBV5-3 and TRBJ2-3; TRBD1 matches at 9 bases. TRBV5-3 counts as an open reading frame of uncertain function. The CDR3 runs to 17 residues. CDR3 bases: TGTGCCAGCAGCTTGATGGGCGGGACAGGGAGGGCAGATACGCAGTATTTT. Translating it yields CASSLMGGTGRADTQYF.

This clonotype occurred many times. The chain combines TRBV28 with TRBJ2-5, with 8 bases lining up with TRBD2. Trimming removed 4 bases from V and 4 bases from J; junction bases left unmatched: 11. Germline CDR1 is MDHEN and CDR2 is SYDVKM. CDR3 size: 16 residues. The CDR3 region has the DNA TGTGCCAGCAGTTCCCAGCGGGGGCAGGTGGGAGAGACCCAGTACTTC. Its protein product is CASSSQRGQVGETQYF.

The CDR3 spells CASSLAGASADTQYF. The CDR3 nucleotides read TGTGCCAGCAGCTTGGCCGGGGCTTCCGCAGATACGCAGTATTTT. The rearrangement uses TRBV5-5 and TRBJ2-3, with D perhaps being TRBD1 or TRBD2 (5 bases each). CDR1 SGHKS and CDR2 YYEKEE come from the germline V gene (reference sequence). Trimming removed 0 bases from V and 4 bases from J, with 12 bases in between. CDR3 length equals 15 residues.

This clonotype was recorded once. V gene TRBV6-6 combines with J gene TRBJ2-3; TRBD2 might be the D (7 bases). With 6 bases removed from V and 1 base from J, the gap between germline ends came to 14 bases. This CDR3 has 15 amino acids. The germline V gene encodes CDR1 MNHNY and CDR2 SVGAGI (reference sequence). The CDR3 bases are TGTGCCAGCAGCTACCGGGGGGCTGGCACAGATACGCAGTATTTT. This encodes CASSYRGAGTDTQYF.

The sample holds many counts of this clonotype. This sequence joins TRBV19 and TRBJ1-5, with D maybe TRBD1 (5 bases). Trimming took off 5 bases at V and 10 bases at J, with 9 bases between the two ends. Germline V gene lookup returns CDR1 LNHDA and CDR2 SQIVND (reference sequence). CDR3 size: 11 residues. For the CDR3, the DNA is TGTGCCAGTAGTGAGGGACGTCCCCAGCATTTT. Translating gives CASSEGRPQHF.

The genes are TRBV29-1 and TRBJ2-2, with no clear D. CDR1 SQVTM and CDR2 ANQGSEA come from the germline V gene. This CDR3 contains 13 residues. V was pared by 7 bases and J by 4 bases, with 13 bases between. This CDR3 is CSAVRVGTGELFF. The CDR3 DNA is TGCAGCGCCGTTCGGGTCGGCACCGGGGAGCTGTTTTTT.

This clonotype came up many times. V usage is TRBV6-2 or TRBV6-3 and J usage is TRBJ1-5; 9 nucleotides align to TRBD1. Germline CDR1 MNHEY, CDR2 SVGEGT. Unmatched junction bases numbered 0, after V lost 4 bases and J lost 5 bases. The CDR3 length is 13 residues. CDR3 coding DNA: TGTGCCAGCAGTTGGACAGGGGATCAGCCCCAGCATTTT. Translation gives CASSWTGDQPQHF.

This clonotype has more than one count but fewer than ten. Here the CDR3 reads CASSPGQGRVISNEQFF. The CDR3 DNA reads as TGTGCCAGCTCACCGGGACAGGGAAGGGTCATCTCCAATGAGCAGTTCTTC. This rearrangement joins TRBV18 to TRBJ2-1; TRBD1 agrees at 9 bases. Germline V gene sequence: CDR1 KGHSH, CDR2 LQKENI. The J segment lost 6 bases and the V segment lost 3 bases, leaving 12 bases of the junction unmatched. The CDR3 runs to 17 residues.

The CDR3 DNA follows: TGTGCCAGCAGTACCCAAGCGGGCACTTCTTATGGCTACACCTTC. This translates into CASSTQAGTSYGYTF. J is TRBJ1-2 and V is TRBV12-3 or TRBV12-4, with D hard to call. V was trimmed by 5 bases and J by 5 bases, leaving 18 bases between them. The CDR3 has 15 residues.

This clonotype was recorded many times. The CDR3 nucleotides read TGTGCCAGTACCCTGGGTAGCGGGAGTGGAGCCAAAAACATTCAGTACTTC. It specifies CASTLGSGSGAKNIQYF. The V gene is TRBV19, the J gene TRBJ2-4; TRBD2 agrees at 9 bases. V dropped 7 bases and J dropped 0; count of bases not matched to a gene: 10. Per the germline V gene, CDR1 is LNHDA and CDR2 is SQIVND (reference sequence). This CDR3 comprises 17 residues. Variable domain in full (rest from reference TRBV19 and TRBJ2-4): DGGITQSPKYLFRKEGQNVTLSCEQNLNHDAMYWYRQDPGQGLRLIYYSQIVNDFQKGDIAEGYSVSREKKESFPLTVTSAQKNPTAFYLCASTLGSGSGAKNIQYFGAGTRLSVL.

In this sample, this clonotype turned up many times. The CDR3 nucleotides read TGTGCCAGCAACCTCGCGTTTTTGGATGAGCAGTTCTTC. This translates into CASNLAFLDEQFF. The chain recombines TRBV28 with TRBJ2-1, with D unclear. Trimming shortened V by 7 bases and J by 8 bases, and 15 bases separated the two germline ends. The CDR3 has 13 amino acids. Germline CDR1 MDHEN, CDR2 SYDVKM.

This clonotype has a count of ten or more. The rearrangement joins TRBV2 to TRBJ2-3; D is possibly TRBD2 (5 bases). The CDR3 consists of 13 residues. Germline assignment: CDR1 SNHLY and CDR2 FYNNEI. Between the trimmed V and J ends, which lost 7 bases and 10 bases, there was a span of 18 bases. This CDR3 reads CASIPEEKWSQYF. In nucleotides, the CDR3 is TGTGCCAGCATACCGGAGGAAAAGTGGTCGCAGTATTTT. Based on the CDR3 plus reference TRBV2 and TRBJ2-3, the full variable domain is EPEVTQTPSHQVTQMGQEVILRCVPISNHLYFYWYRQILGQKVEFLVSFYNNEISEKSEIFDDQFSVERPDGSNFTLKIRSTKLEDSAMYFCASIPEEKWSQYFGPGTRLTVL.